These T cell receptor beta chains were read from a single sample in a study of response to subunit inactivated influenza vaccine. TCRdb re-called the RT-PCR reads with MiXCR, one entry per CDR3 protein. The table records more than 400,000 distinct CDR3 sequences, approximately 7.3% of them present only once. Sequencing was performed on PBMCs from blood, taken less than 30 months after vaccination. These receptors were collected from a man aged 50-75 years who received an inactivated influenza vaccine. Both conserved end residues are part of each CDR3. The order of the fields is V gene, CDR3 protein.

v_gene: TRBV6-2/TRBV6-3; CDR3aa: CASSYDGSRQNYGYTF
v_gene: TRBV3-1; CDR3aa: CASSRSGTNSNQPQHF
v_gene: TRBV20-1; CDR3aa: CSALDRGDEQYF
v_gene: TRBV7-9; CDR3aa: CASSPQYNEQFF
v_gene: TRBV5-6; CDR3aa: CASSYEQGYYEQYF
v_gene: TRBV12-3/TRBV12-4; CDR3aa: CASSFGQLGTEAFF
v_gene: TRBV3-1; CDR3aa: CASSQGVRDHTIYF
v_gene: TRBV3-1; CDR3aa: CASSHNQETQYF
v_gene: TRBV3-1; CDR3aa: CASSQDLGSSNQPQHF
v_gene: TRBV4-1; CDR3aa: CASSLTGGNYEQYF
v_gene: TRBV19; CDR3aa: CASSMRGIADTQYF
v_gene: TRBV20-1; CDR3aa: CSARDPARDSNQPQHF
v_gene: TRBV20-1; CDR3aa: CSGGGAYEQYF
v_gene: TRBV15; CDR3aa: CATSRAPGTDTDTQYF
v_gene: TRBV30; CDR3aa: CAWSVAGYTEAFF
v_gene: TRBV20-1; CDR3aa: CSAKGLAALGQYF
v_gene: TRBV12-3/TRBV12-4; CDR3aa: CASRKTSGGGEQYF
v_gene: TRBV29-1; CDR3aa: CSVRGLLYEQYF
v_gene: TRBV20-1; CDR3aa: CSARGGYLNRVNEQFF
v_gene: TRBV7-2; CDR3aa: CASSPLTGIGYNEQFF
v_gene: TRBV11-1; CDR3aa: CATRSGLHTDTQYF
v_gene: TRBV7-2; CDR3aa: CASTRTEATDTQYF
v_gene: TRBV20-1; CDR3aa: CSARGRGSGETQYF
v_gene: TRBV3-1; CDR3aa: CASSQDEPYYGYTF
v_gene: TRBV6-2/TRBV6-3; CDR3aa: CASSYVSSGYNEQFF
v_gene: TRBV20-1; CDR3aa: CSARSTGTGELFF
v_gene: TRBV11-2; CDR3aa: CASSLVPGQGTGNTIYF
v_gene: TRBV5-1; CDR3aa: CASRPGQAPSGNTVYF
v_gene: TRBV18; CDR3aa: CASSPPGSQDTQYF
v_gene: TRBV9; CDR3aa: CASSVGRATWVGETQYF
v_gene: TRBV7-6; CDR3aa: CASSAIGQREGNTIYF
v_gene: TRBV12-3/TRBV12-4; CDR3aa: CAAGSYNSPLHF
v_gene: TRBV11-1; CDR3aa: CASSFGSGAGLYDQPQHF
v_gene: TRBV10-3; CDR3aa: CAITAGRGTDTQYF
v_gene: TRBV28; CDR3aa: CASKNGQGSQAFF
v_gene: TRBV20-1; CDR3aa: CSARGALAGAPGTQYF
v_gene: TRBV10-3; CDR3aa: CAISEGGDASTGELFF
v_gene: TRBV29-1; CDR3aa: CSVQGLTGYTF
v_gene: TRBV3-1; CDR3aa: CASSPGDSSIMGKLFF
v_gene: TRBV3-1; CDR3aa: CASSQDHGGVTQYF
v_gene: TRBV6-5; CDR3aa: CASSYPTGTEAFF
v_gene: TRBV6-5; CDR3aa: CASSYHYEQYF
v_gene: TRBV28; CDR3aa: CASSPTVGYSTYEQYF
v_gene: TRBV5-1; CDR3aa: CASSLEQGLYETQYF
v_gene: TRBV24-1; CDR3aa: CATSDFSISGTQETQYF
v_gene: TRBV11-2; CDR3aa: CASSQTGPRGEQYF
v_gene: TRBV2; CDR3aa: CASRQGGGPQHF
v_gene: TRBV5-5; CDR3aa: CASSRGSGRNYNEQFF
v_gene: TRBV3-1; CDR3aa: CATSRSGQGARTDTQYF
v_gene: TRBV7-9; CDR3aa: CASSPRTSGITGETQYF